The present TCR beta chain was sequenced within a study of blood T cell repertoires in COVID-19. Looking at the study overall: Donors in the United States, Italy and Spain gave samples during acute or convalescent COVID-19. The cDNA or gDNA used as material had been derived from T cells, B-cell-depleted T cells, or PBMCs.

V dropped 6 bases and J dropped 4; count of bases not matched to a gene: 13. The germline gives CDR1 SNHLY, CDR2 FYNNEI. The CDR3 contains 18 residues. Study processing details: Cell counts per sample came from amplifying reference gene primers. Here immunoSEQ multiplex PCR was the method, and the copy in TCRdb shows in-frame clones only, minus some. The V and J calls and the clone size are those of that table, but D and trimming were determined from the DNA. The sample lists some 220,000 clones; around four fifths were seen once. The sample comprised peripheral blood. The sequence was collected from a woman in her sixties with active or convalescent COVID-19. V usage is TRBV2 and J usage is TRBJ1-5, with TRBD1 identical over 12 bases. The CDR3 bases are TGTGCCAGCAGCGAACGGCCGGGACAGGGGGCCGTGAATCAGCCCCAGCATTTT. It specifies CASSERPGQGAVNQPQHF.